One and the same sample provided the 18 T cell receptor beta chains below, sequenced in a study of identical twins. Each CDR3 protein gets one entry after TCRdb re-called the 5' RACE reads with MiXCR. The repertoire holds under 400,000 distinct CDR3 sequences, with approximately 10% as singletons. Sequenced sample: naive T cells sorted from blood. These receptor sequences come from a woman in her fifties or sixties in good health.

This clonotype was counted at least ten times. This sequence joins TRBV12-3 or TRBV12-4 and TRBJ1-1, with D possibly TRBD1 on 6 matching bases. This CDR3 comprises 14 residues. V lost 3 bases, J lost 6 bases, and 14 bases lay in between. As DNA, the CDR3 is TGTGCCAGCAGTTTCTCAGGGACAATCCCTGAAGCTTTCTTT. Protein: CASSFSGTIPEAFF.

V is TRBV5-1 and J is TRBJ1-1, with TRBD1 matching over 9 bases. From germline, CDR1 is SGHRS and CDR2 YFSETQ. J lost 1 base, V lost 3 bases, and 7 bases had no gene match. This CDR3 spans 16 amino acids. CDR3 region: CASSSEQGAWNTEAFF. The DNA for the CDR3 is TGCGCCAGCAGCTCAGAACAGGGGGCTTGGAACACTGAAGCTTTCTTT.

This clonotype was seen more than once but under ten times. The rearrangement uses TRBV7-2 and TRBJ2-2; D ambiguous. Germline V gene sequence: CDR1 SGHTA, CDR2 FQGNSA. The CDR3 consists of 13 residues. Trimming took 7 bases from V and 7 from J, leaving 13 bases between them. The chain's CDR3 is CASTNRRRGELFF. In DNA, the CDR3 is TGTGCCAGCACCAACCGGCGGCGCGGGGAGCTGTTTTTT.

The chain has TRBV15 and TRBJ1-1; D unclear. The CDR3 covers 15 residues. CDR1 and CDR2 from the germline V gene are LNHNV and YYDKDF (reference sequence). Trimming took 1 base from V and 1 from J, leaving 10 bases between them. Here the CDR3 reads CATSRARGTNTEAFF. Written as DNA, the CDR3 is TGTGCCACCAGCAGAGCGAGAGGAACGAACACTGAAGCTTTCTTT. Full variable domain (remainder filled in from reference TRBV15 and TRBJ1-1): DAMVIQNPRYQVTQFGKPVTLSCSQTLNHNVMYWYQQKSSQAPKLLFHYYDKDFNNEADTPDNFQSRRPNTSFCFLDIRSPGLGDTAMYLCATSRARGTNTEAFFGQGTRLTVV.

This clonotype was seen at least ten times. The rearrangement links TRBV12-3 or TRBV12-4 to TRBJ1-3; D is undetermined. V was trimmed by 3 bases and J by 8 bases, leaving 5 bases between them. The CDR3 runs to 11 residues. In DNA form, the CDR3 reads TGTGCCAGCAGTTTCTTGGACACCATATATTTT. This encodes CASSFLDTIYF.

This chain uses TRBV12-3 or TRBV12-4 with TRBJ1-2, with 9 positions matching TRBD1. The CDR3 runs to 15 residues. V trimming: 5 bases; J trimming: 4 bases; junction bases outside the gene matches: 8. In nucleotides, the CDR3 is TGTGCCAGCAGTCATGCGGACAGGGGAGCCTATGGCTACACCTTC. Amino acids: CASSHADRGAYGYTF.

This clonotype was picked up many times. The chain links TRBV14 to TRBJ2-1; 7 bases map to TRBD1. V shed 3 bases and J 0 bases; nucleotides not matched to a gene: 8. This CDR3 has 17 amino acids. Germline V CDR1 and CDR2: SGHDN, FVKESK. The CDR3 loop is CASSHWGPGGSYNEQFF. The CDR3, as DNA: TGTGCCAGCAGCCATTGGGGACCAGGGGGCTCCTACAATGAGCAGTTCTTC. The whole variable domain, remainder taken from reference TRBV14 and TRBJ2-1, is EAGVTQFPSHSVIEKGQTVTLRCDPISGHDNLYWYRRVMGKEIKFLLHFVKESKQDESGMPNNRFLAERTGGTYSTLKVQPAELEDSGVYFCASSHWGPGGSYNEQFFGPGTRLTVL.

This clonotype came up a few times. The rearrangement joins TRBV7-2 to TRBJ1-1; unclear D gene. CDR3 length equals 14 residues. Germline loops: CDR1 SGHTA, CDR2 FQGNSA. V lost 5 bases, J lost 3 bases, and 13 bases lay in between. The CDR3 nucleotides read TGTGCCAGCAGCCGCCCGGGGTCCTACACTGAAGCTTTCTTT. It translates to CASSRPGSYTEAFF.

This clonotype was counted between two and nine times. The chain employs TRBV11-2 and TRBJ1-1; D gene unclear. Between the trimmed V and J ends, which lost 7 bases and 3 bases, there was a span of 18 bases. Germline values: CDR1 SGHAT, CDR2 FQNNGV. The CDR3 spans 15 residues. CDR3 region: CASNPRGSVDTEAFF. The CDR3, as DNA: TGTGCCAGCAACCCCCGGGGAAGCGTGGACACTGAAGCTTTCTTT.

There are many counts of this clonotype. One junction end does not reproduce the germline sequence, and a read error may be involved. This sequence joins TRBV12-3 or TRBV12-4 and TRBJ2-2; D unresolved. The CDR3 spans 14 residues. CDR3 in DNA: TGTGCCAGCAGCTTAGTGGGAAACACCGGGGAGCTGTTTTTT. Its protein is CASSLVGNTGELFF.

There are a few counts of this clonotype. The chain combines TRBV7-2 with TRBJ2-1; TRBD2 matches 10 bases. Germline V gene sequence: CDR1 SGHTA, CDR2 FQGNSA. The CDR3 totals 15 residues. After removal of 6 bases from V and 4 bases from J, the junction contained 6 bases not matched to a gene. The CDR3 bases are TGTGCCAGCAGTTTCGGACTAGCGGTATACAATGAGCAGTTCTTC. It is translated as CASSFGLAVYNEQFF. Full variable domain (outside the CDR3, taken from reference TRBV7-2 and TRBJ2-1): GAGVSQSPSNKVTEKGKDVELRCDPISGHTALYWYRQSLGQGLEFLIYFQGNSAPDKSGLPSDRFSAERTGGSVSTLTIQRTQQEDSAVYLCASSFGLAVYNEQFFGPGTRLTVL.

In nucleotides, the CDR3 is TGTGCCAGCAGCCGCCATCCAGATGCGGGAGTTTGGAATGAGCAGTTCTTC. This codes for CASSRHPDAGVWNEQFF. This rearrangement joins TRBV11-2 to TRBJ2-1; TRBD2 matches 7 bases. CDR1 and CDR2 (germline): SGHAT, FQNNGV. The V and J ends lost 5 bases and 7 bases, in that order; junction bases with no gene match: 17. The CDR3 length is 17 residues.

DNA for the CDR3: TGCGCCAGCAGGTCCGGGACAGGGAGGCACGAGCAGTACTTC. It specifies CASRSGTGRHEQYF. V and J are TRBV5-1 and TRBJ2-7; 9 nucleotides line up with TRBD1. The length of the CDR3 is 14 residues. Germline V gives CDR1 SGHRS, CDR2 YFSETQ. The trim removed 5 bases at V and 5 bases at J, leaving 8 bases unmatched.

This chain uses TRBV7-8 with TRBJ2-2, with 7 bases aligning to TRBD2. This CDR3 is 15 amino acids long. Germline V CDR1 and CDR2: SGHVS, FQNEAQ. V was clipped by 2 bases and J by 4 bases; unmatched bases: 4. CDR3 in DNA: TGTGCCAGCAGCTTAAGGCTAGCGGTCACCGGGGAGCTGTTTTTT. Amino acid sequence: CASSLRLAVTGELFF. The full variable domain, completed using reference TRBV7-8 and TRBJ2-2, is GAGVSQSPRYKVAKRGQDVALRCDPISGHVSLFWYQQALGQGPEFLTYFQNEAQLDKSGLPSDRFFAERPEGSVSTLKIQRTQQEDSAVYLCASSLRLAVTGELFFGEGSRLTVL.

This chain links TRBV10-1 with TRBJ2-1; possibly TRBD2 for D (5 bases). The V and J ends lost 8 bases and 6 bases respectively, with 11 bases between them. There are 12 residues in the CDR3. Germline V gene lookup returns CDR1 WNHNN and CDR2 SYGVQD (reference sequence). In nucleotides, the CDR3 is TGCGCCAGCTCCACTAGTTTCAATGAGCAGTTCTTC. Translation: CASSTSFNEQFF.

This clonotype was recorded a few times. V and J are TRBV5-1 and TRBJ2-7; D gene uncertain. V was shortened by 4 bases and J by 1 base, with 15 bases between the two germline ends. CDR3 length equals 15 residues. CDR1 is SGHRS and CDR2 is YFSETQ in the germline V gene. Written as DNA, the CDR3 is TGCGCCAGCAGCATAATAATGGGGTCATCCTACGAGCAGTACTTC. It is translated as CASSIIMGSSYEQYF.

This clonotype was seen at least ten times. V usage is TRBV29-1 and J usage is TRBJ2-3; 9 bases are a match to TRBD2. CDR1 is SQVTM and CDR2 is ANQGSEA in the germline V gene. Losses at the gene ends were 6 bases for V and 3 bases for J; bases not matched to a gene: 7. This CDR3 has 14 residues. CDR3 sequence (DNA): TGCAGCGTCGGCGGGGGGGTGGAAACAGATACGCAGTATTTT. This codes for CSVGGGVETDTQYF.

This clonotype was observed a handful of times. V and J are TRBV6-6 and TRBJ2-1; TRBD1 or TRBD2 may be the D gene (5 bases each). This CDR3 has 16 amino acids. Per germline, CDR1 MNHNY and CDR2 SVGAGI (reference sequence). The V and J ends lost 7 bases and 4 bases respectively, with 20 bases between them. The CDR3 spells CASKTGSGPNYNEQFF. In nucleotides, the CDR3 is TGTGCCAGCAAGACGGGTTCGGGACCTAATTACAATGAGCAGTTCTTC.